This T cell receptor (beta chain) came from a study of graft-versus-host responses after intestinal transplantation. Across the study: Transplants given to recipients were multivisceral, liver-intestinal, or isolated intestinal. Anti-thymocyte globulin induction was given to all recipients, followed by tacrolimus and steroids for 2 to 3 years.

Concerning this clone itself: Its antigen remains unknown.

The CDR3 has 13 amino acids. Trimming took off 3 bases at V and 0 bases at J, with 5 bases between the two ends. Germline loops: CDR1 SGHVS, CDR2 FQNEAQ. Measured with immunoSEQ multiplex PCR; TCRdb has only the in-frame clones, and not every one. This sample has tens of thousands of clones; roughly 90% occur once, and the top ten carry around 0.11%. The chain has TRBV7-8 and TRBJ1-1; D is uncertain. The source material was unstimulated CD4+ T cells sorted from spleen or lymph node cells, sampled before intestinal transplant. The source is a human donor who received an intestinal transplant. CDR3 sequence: CASSFAVNTEAFF. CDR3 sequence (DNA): TGTGCCAGCAGCTTTGCGGTGAACACTGAAGCTTTCTTT.